The 21 T cell receptor beta chains reported below all come from one sample, sequenced in a study of PD-1 blockade in classical Hodgkin lymphoma. As to time point: cycle 4 day 1 (C4D1), after 6 weeks of nivolumab. Each of the patients experienced relapse following autologous stem cell transplantation, and their brentuximab vedotin exposure differed. Only in-frame clones appear in the TCRdb table, and some are missing; sequencing was by immunoSEQ multiplex PCR. This sample has some 90,000 clones, with 83% found just once. Sequences were derived from peripheral blood mononuclear cells (PBMCs), sampled before the fourth cycle of nivolumab. The receptors come from a human donor with classical Hodgkin lymphoma.

The chain combines TRBV2 with TRBJ1-2, with 8 bases fitting TRBD1. This CDR3 is 15 amino acids long. The germline V gene encodes CDR1 SNHLY and CDR2 FYNNEI. V dropped 7 bases and J dropped 4; count of bases not matched to a gene: 11. The CDR3 DNA reads TGTGCCAGCACCGTCCAGGGGGCGCGGGGCTATGGCTACACCTTC. This translates into CASTVQGARGYGYTF.

This chain links TRBV14 with TRBJ1-2; D unresolved. The CDR3 contains 12 residues. Trimming stripped 3 bases from V and 8 bases from J, with 10 bases between. The germline V gene encodes CDR1 SGHDN and CDR2 FVKESK. DNA of the CDR3: TGTGCCAGCAGCCACCCCGAGGGAGGCTACACCTTC. Translating it yields CASSHPEGGYTF.

The chain recombines TRBV4-1 with TRBJ1-2; unclear D gene. Deletions cut 4 bases from V and 7 bases from J, with 22 bases between. Germline loops: CDR1 MGHRA, CDR2 YSYEKL. The length of the CDR3 is 16 residues. CDR3 region: CASSLAGRQRGIGYTF. The CDR3 bases are TGCGCCAGCAGCCTCGCCGGGCGACAACGGGGTATTGGCTACACCTTC.

This sequence joins TRBV15 and TRBJ2-7; a weak D match, TRBD1 (6 bases). Germline V gives CDR1 LNHNV, CDR2 YYDKDF (reference sequence). There are 15 residues in the CDR3. The ends were cut back, 1 base at V and 3 bases at J, with 13 bases in the middle. CDR3: CATSRVFGTNYEQYF. In DNA, the CDR3 is TGTGCCACCAGCAGAGTCTTCGGGACAAACTACGAGCAGTACTTC.

The rearrangement links TRBV30 to TRBJ1-3; the D is unclear. Germline assignment: CDR1 GTSNPN and CDR2 SVGIG (reference sequence). Trimming shortened V by 2 bases and J by 0 bases, and 11 bases separated the two germline ends. The CDR3 has 15 residues. The CDR3 bases are TGTGCCTGGAGTCGTACGGGGAGCTCTGGAAACACCATATATTTT. Translated: CAWSRTGSSGNTIYF.

CDR3 residues: CASSIAGGGTQYF. The CDR3 nucleotides are TGTGCCAGTAGTATCGCGGGAGGAGGGACCCAGTACTTC. This chain connects TRBV19 to TRBJ2-5; 8 bases match TRBD2. Germline CDR1 reads LNHDA; CDR2 reads SQIVND (reference sequence). Trimming removed 3 bases from V and 7 bases from J; junction bases left unmatched: 4. The CDR3 spans 13 residues.

The chain recombines TRBV30 with TRBJ2-5; TRBD1 aligns across 7 bases. The DNA end is a closer match to TRBJ2-7, so the J assignment may be wrong. Germline CDR1 and CDR2: GTSNPN and SVGIG (reference sequence). The CDR3 runs 13 residues. The CDR3 DNA sequence: TGTGCCTGGAGTCACCCGGACAGGTCCGAGCAGTACTTC. Translating gives CAWSHPDRSEQYF.

This chain connects TRBV9 to TRBJ2-5; D remains unclear. Trimming stripped 0 bases from V and 0 bases from J, with 6 bases between. CDR3 length equals 14 residues. Germline V CDR1 and CDR2: SGDLS, YYNGEE. The chain's CDR3 is CASSVGRYQETQYF. For the CDR3, the DNA is TGTGCCAGCAGCGTAGGGCGGTACCAAGAGACCCAGTACTTC.

The chain recombines TRBV29-1 with TRBJ2-3; D not resolved. CDR3 size: 13 residues. Germline assignment: CDR1 SQVTM and CDR2 ANQGSEA. The V end was cut by 3 bases, the J end by 6 bases, with 13 bases between. The CDR3 DNA follows: TGCAGCGTTGACGCGCTCGAGGCGGATACGCAGTATTTT. The encoded protein is CSVDALEADTQYF.

V usage is TRBV6-6 and J usage is TRBJ2-5, with 7 positions matching TRBD1. Per germline, CDR1 MNHNY and CDR2 SVGAGI (reference sequence). The CDR3 is 14 amino acids. V lost 7 bases to trimming and J lost 5 bases; unmatched junction nucleotides: 10. The CDR3 region has the DNA TGTGCCAGCATTAAACAGGGGTCAAGTGAGACCCAGTACTTC. Its translation: CASIKQGSSETQYF.

The J gene is TRBJ2-1, the V gene TRBV5-1; TRBD2 aligns across 8 bases. The CDR3 spans 15 residues. From germline, CDR1 is SGHRS and CDR2 YFSETQ. After removal of 5 bases from V and 2 bases from J, the junction contained 6 bases not matched to a gene. CDR3 region: CASRHREGPYNEQFF. The CDR3 coding sequence is TGCGCCAGCAGACACCGGGAGGGCCCCTACAATGAGCAGTTCTTC.

The chain links TRBV19 to TRBJ2-7; TRBD2 matches 13 bases. With 4 bases clipped from V and 6 bases from J, the junction kept 6 bases outside the gene matches. CDR3 size: 15 residues. The V gene's germline CDR1 is LNHDA and CDR2 SQIVND (reference sequence). The CDR3 nucleotides read TGTGCCAGTAGTAGGACTAGCGGGAGTCTGGGCGAGCAGTACTTC. It translates to CASSRTSGSLGEQYF.

The rearrangement links TRBV5-1 to TRBJ1-4, with D possibly TRBD1 on 5 matching bases. The CDR3 length is 14 residues. Germline V gives CDR1 SGHRS, CDR2 YFSETQ. Trimming removed 4 bases from V and 2 bases from J, with 9 bases in between. DNA for the CDR3: TGCGCCAGCAGCCCTGAGGGGACTAATGAAAAACTGTTTTTT. It translates to CASSPEGTNEKLFF.

The genes are TRBV2 and TRBJ1-5; 8 bases are shared with TRBD1. Germline V gene data show CDR1 as SNHLY and CDR2 as FYNNEI. The CDR3 runs 16 residues. After removal of 9 bases from V and 4 bases from J, the junction contained 14 bases not matched to a gene. The CDR3 bases are TGTGCCAGTAACACGAGGGCCGGGACAGGTAATCAGCCCCAGCATTTT. Its protein product is CASNTRAGTGNQPQHF.

The chain joins TRBV13 to TRBJ2-3; no reliable D call. This CDR3 has 13 amino acids. Trimming took off 1 base at V and 6 bases at J, with 8 bases between the two ends. Germline V gene lookup returns CDR1 PRHDT and CDR2 FYEKMQ (reference sequence). The CDR3 sequence is CASSLDAGDTQYF. The CDR3 DNA follows: TGTGCCAGCAGCTTAGACGCCGGGGATACGCAGTATTTT.

The rearrangement links TRBV19 to TRBJ1-5, with TRBD1 as a possible D gene (5 bases). Germline V gives CDR1 LNHDA, CDR2 SQIVND (reference sequence). Between the trimmed V and J ends, which lost 7 bases and 7 bases, there was a span of 20 bases. The CDR3 sequence is 15 residues long. CDR3 sequence (DNA): TGTGCCAGTACGGTTTCCCAGGGTCCAACGCAGCCCCAGCATTTT. This encodes CASTVSQGPTQPQHF.

This clone has a handful of counts. The chain carries TRBV7-9 and TRBJ2-2; 15 bases map to TRBD2. This CDR3 comprises 16 residues. CDR1 SEHNR and CDR2 FQNEAQ come from the germline V gene (reference sequence). V shed 4 bases and J 6 bases; nucleotides not matched to a gene: 3. Written as DNA, the CDR3 is TGTGCCAGCAGCTCAAGGACTAGCGGGAGGGCCGGGGAGCTGTTTTTT. It is translated as CASSSRTSGRAGELFF.

The genes are TRBV19 and TRBJ2-7; 7 nucleotides match TRBD1. The CDR3 extends over 15 amino acids. Germline assignment: CDR1 LNHDA and CDR2 SQIVND (reference sequence). Trimming cost V 3 bases and J 0 bases; bases outside gene matches: 5. In DNA, the CDR3 is TGTGCCAGTAGTATTGGACAGGAAGTCTCCTACGAGCAGTACTTC. It translates to CASSIGQEVSYEQYF.

The V call is TRBV7-2, the J call TRBJ1-2; TRBD1 is a possible D gene (6 bases). Trimming took 5 bases from V and 5 from J, leaving 18 bases between them. This CDR3 has 15 residues. Germline-derived CDR1 and CDR2 are SGHTA and FQGNSA. The CDR3 nucleotides are TGTGCCAGCAGCCCAAGGACAGCTAACCTATATGGCTACACCTTC. It specifies CASSPRTANLYGYTF.

The CDR3 protein is CASSVGGSGMGDTQYF. CDR3 bases: TGTGCCAGCAGCGTAGGGGGTAGCGGGATGGGAGATACGCAGTATTTT. The gene calls are TRBV9 and TRBJ2-3; the match to TRBD2 covers 8 bases. Trimming cost V 0 bases and J 5 bases; bases outside gene matches: 8. From germline, CDR1 is SGDLS and CDR2 YYNGEE. This CDR3 has 16 amino acids.

The CDR3 DNA follows: TGTGCCATCAAGGGGGATCCAGATACGCAGTATTTT. Translated: CAIKGDPDTQYF. The chain combines TRBV10-3 with TRBJ2-3; a weak D match, TRBD1 (6 bases). V gave up 7 bases and J gave up 4 bases, with 9 bases separating them. This CDR3 has 12 amino acids. In germline, CDR1 is ENHRY, CDR2 SYGVKD.